The clone carrying this TCR beta chain has only a few counts. Antigen unknown. TCRdb passed the reads through MiXCR, listing each CDR3 protein once. The sample shows about 920,000 distinct CDR3 sequences, approximately 31% of them seen only once. There are 16 residues in the CDR3. Germline V gene sequence: CDR1 SGHNT, CDR2 YENEEA. V was clipped by 3 bases and J by 0 bases; unmatched bases: 2. The source of the sample is a study of T cell repertoires in cytomegalovirus infection. The origin of this receptor is a human donor in good health (CMV status not recorded). Some clones in this sample may be carry-over from other donors' samples. The sample was cultured CD8+ T cells from PBMCs, taken from culture after CMV antigen stimulation. This sequence joins TRBV11-3 and TRBJ2-6; the match to TRBD1 covers 7 bases. The CDR3 loop is CASSFRGISGANVLTF. In DNA, the CDR3 is TGTGCCAGCAGCTTCAGGGGGATCTCTGGGGCCAACGTCCTGACTTTC.